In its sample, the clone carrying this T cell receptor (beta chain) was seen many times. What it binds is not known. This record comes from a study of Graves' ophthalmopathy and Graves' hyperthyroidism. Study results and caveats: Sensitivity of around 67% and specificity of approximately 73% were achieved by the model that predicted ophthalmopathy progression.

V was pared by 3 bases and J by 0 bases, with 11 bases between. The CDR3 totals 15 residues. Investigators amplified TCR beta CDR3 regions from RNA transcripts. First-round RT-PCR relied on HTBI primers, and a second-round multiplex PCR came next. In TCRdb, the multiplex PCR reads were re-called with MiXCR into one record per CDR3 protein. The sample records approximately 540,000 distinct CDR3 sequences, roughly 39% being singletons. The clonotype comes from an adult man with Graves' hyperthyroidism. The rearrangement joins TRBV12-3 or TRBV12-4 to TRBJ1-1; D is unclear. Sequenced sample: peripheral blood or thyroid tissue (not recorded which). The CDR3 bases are TGTGCCAGCAGTTTCCGACAACATCTGAACACTGAAGCTTTCTTT. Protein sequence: CASSFRQHLNTEAFF.